A single sample gave rise to the 25 T cell receptor beta chains below, sequenced in a study of shared clonotypes between healthy human individuals. Produced via immunoSEQ multiplex PCR; TCRdb's table is partial and in-frame only. The sample includes a few million clones, around nine tenths of them seen just once. The material sequenced was naive CD4+ T cells sorted from blood. This sample's subset: CD45RA+ positively selected. The receptors were sampled from a man between 18 and 35 years old in good health.

The sample holds one count of this clone. The chain couples TRBV28 to TRBJ2-7; 7 positions agree with TRBD1. Germline CDR1 MDHEN, CDR2 SYDVKM. V dropped 6 bases and J dropped 0; count of bases not matched to a gene: 5. This CDR3 has 14 amino acids. The DNA for the CDR3 is TGTGCCAGCAGGTCGACAGGGCACTCCTACGAGCAGTACTTC. It codes for CASRSTGHSYEQYF.

This rearrangement joins TRBV4-1 to TRBJ2-7, with D unresolved. The CDR3 consists of 14 residues. CDR1 MGHRA and CDR2 YSYEKL come from the germline V gene. V was cut by 1 base and J by 3 bases, with 10 bases left in between. In nucleotides, the CDR3 is TGCGCCAGCAGCCAAGTAGGTGCCTACTACGAGCAGTACTTC. It specifies CASSQVGAYYEQYF.

The rearrangement joins TRBV6-1 to TRBJ2-7, with D unresolved. The CDR3 covers 16 residues. Germline values: CDR1 MNHNS, CDR2 SASEGT. Trimming removed 5 bases from V and 0 bases from J, with 17 bases in between. CDR3 sequence reads: CASSKGPTQSSYEQYF. CDR3 nucleotides: TGTGCCAGCAGTAAAGGCCCCACCCAAAGCTCCTACGAGCAGTACTTC.

On this clone: This sample also contains other DNA sequences that code for the same CDR3. This chain uses TRBV9 with TRBJ2-1; 9 nucleotides agree with TRBD1. Germline V lookup: CDR1 SGDLS, CDR2 YYNGEE. CDR3 size: 15 residues. V shed 4 bases, J shed 1 base, and the junction held 3 bases outside the gene matches. The CDR3 DNA reads as TGTGCCAGCAGCCCCGGACAGGGGTCCTACAATGAGCAGTTCTTC. Encoded protein: CASSPGQGSYNEQFF.

To note about this clone: Other DNA variants within this sample encode the same CDR3. The CDR3 DNA sequence: TGTGCCAGCAGTTCCGGCACTGAAGCTTTCTTT. Translated, it gives CASSSGTEAFF. This chain joins TRBV6-5 and TRBJ1-1; D remains ambiguous. Trimming cost V 4 bases and J 4 bases, with 4 bases left between them. This CDR3 region has 11 residues. Looked up from germline, CDR1 is MNHEY and CDR2 is SVGAGI.

Comments on this clone: The sample carries other DNA sequences with the same CDR3. This chain connects TRBV11-2 to TRBJ2-5; D possibly uses TRBD1 or TRBD2 (5 bases each). The CDR3 is 13 amino acids. The V and J ends lost 5 bases and 5 bases respectively, with 12 bases between them. Germline loops: CDR1 SGHAT, CDR2 FQNNGV. The CDR3, as DNA: TGTGCCAGCAGCCTCGGGACGGCTGAGACCCAGTACTTC. Its translation: CASSLGTAETQYF.

The J gene is TRBJ2-3, the V gene TRBV2; a weak D match, TRBD1 (6 bases). The CDR3 spans 15 residues. Trimming removed 7 bases from V and 0 bases from J, with 14 bases in between. Germline V gene data show CDR1 as SNHLY and CDR2 as FYNNEI. In DNA form, the CDR3 reads TGTGCCAGCACTGTCGACAGGTACAGCACAGATACGCAGTATTTT. It encodes CASTVDRYSTDTQYF.

The chain joins TRBV28 to TRBJ2-6; a possible D gene is TRBD2 (5 bases). Germline assignment: CDR1 MDHEN and CDR2 SYDVKM. CDR3 length: 14 amino acids. V lost 3 bases and J lost 3, with 6 bases in between. The CDR3 coding sequence is TGTGCCAGCAGTTTCGGGGTTGGGGCCAACGTCCTGACTTTC. This translates into CASSFGVGANVLTF. The full variable domain, rest sourced from reference TRBV28 and TRBJ2-6, is DVKVTQSSRYLVKRTGEKVFLECVQDMDHENMFWYRQDPGLGLRLIYFSYDVKMKEKGDIPEGYSVSREKKERFSLILESASTNQTSMYLCASSFGVGANVLTFGAGSRLTVL.

This clone has just one count. The chain uses TRBV13 and TRBJ2-2; either TRBD1 or TRBD2 may supply D (6 bases each). CDR1 and CDR2 (germline): PRHDT, FYEKMQ (reference sequence). V was cut by 3 bases and J by 5 bases, with 16 bases left in between. This CDR3 is 16 amino acids long. The CDR3 DNA follows: TGTGCCAGCAGCTTCTCTTTCGGGGGCGGAACCGGGGAGCTGTTTTTT. Its translation: CASSFSFGGGTGELFF.

The chain joins TRBV6-6 to TRBJ2-1; tentatively, D is TRBD2 (6 bases). Germline V gene sequence: CDR1 MNHNY, CDR2 SVGAGI (reference sequence). This CDR3 region has 15 residues. V lost 0 bases and J lost 2, with 8 bases in between. CDR3: CASSYSIAAYNEQFF. DNA for the CDR3: TGTGCCAGCAGTTACTCGATAGCGGCCTACAATGAGCAGTTCTTC.

This clone was detected only a few times. The rearrangement joins TRBV4-1 to TRBJ2-2, with D unresolved. Germline CDR1 reads MGHRA; CDR2 reads YSYEKL. The CDR3 has 12 residues. Between the trimmed V and J ends, which lost 7 bases and 6 bases, there was a span of 9 bases. The CDR3 nucleotides read TGCGCCAGCATTGGGCAGGCCGGGGAGCTGTTTTTT. Its protein product is CASIGQAGELFF.

This clone appeared a few times. The chain carries TRBV30 and TRBJ2-2, with 8 bases fitting TRBD1. V dropped 1 base and J dropped 5; count of bases not matched to a gene: 6. The germline CDR1 and CDR2 sequences are GTSNPN and SVGIG (reference sequence). This CDR3 has 15 residues. Here the CDR3 DNA reads TGTGCCTGGAGTGGGACAGGGCGAAGGACCGGGGAGCTGTTTTTT. This encodes CAWSGTGRRTGELFF.

V gene TRBV28 combines with J gene TRBJ2-2, with TRBD2 matching 7 bases. Unmatched junction bases numbered 8, after V lost 10 bases and J lost 0 bases. The CDR3 extends over 15 amino acids. Germline V gene sequence: CDR1 MDHEN, CDR2 SYDVKM. CDR3 amino acids: CATRGGGANTGELFF. CDR3 sequence (DNA): TGTGCCACCCGAGGCGGGGGAGCGAACACCGGGGAGCTGTTTTTT.

The chain employs TRBV7-2 and TRBJ2-7; D unclear. The CDR3 has 14 amino acids. The germline gives CDR1 SGHTA, CDR2 FQGNSA. V lost 1 base, J lost 6 bases, and 13 bases lay in between. The CDR3 sequence: CASSLGQPLGEQYF. CDR3 DNA sequence: TGTGCCAGCAGCTTAGGCCAGCCTTTAGGCGAGCAGTACTTC. Supplemented by reference TRBV7-2 and TRBJ2-7, the full variable domain reads GAGVSQSPSNKVTEKGKDVELRCDPISGHTALYWYRQSLGQGLEFLIYFQGNSAPDKSGLPSDRFSAERTGGSVSTLTIQRTQQEDSAVYLCASSLGQPLGEQYFGPGTRLTVT.

The rearrangement links TRBV14 to TRBJ2-5; 8 bases line up with TRBD1. The CDR3 runs to 14 residues. Per germline, CDR1 SGHDN and CDR2 FVKESK. Germline trimming cut 0 bases from V and 7 bases from J; bases unmatched to any gene: 4. The CDR3 bases are TGTGCCAGCAGCCAAGATGGACAGGGAAGGACCCAGTACTTC. It translates to CASSQDGQGRTQYF. The variable domain in full, completed from reference TRBV14 and TRBJ2-5, reads EAGVTQFPSHSVIEKGQTVTLRCDPISGHDNLYWYRRVMGKEIKFLLHFVKESKQDESGMPNNRFLAERTGGTYSTLKVQPAELEDSGVYFCASSQDGQGRTQYFGPGTRLLVL.

The V and J genes are TRBV4-3 and TRBJ2-2; D not certain. CDR1 and CDR2 from the germline V gene are LGHNA and YSLEER. The V gene lost 1 base and the J gene lost 1 base, with 4 bases spanning the gap. The CDR3 loop spans 14 amino acids. CDR3 sequence reads: CASSQGQNTGELFF. CDR3 sequence (DNA): TGCGCCAGCAGCCAAGGGCAGAACACCGGGGAGCTGTTTTTT.

This chain links TRBV25-1 with TRBJ2-1; D may be TRBD2 (6 bases). The germline V gene has CDR1 MGHDK and CDR2 SYGVNS. The V gene lost 2 bases and the J gene lost 4 bases, with 18 bases spanning the gap. The length of the CDR3 is 17 residues. The CDR3 DNA is TGTGCCAGCAGTGAACCCACCCTAGGCGGGGCGTACAATGAGCAGTTCTTC. The encoded protein is CASSEPTLGGAYNEQFF.

This chain joins TRBV7-3 and TRBJ2-3; TRBD2 matches at 13 bases. Germline assignment: CDR1 SGHTA and CDR2 FQGTGA. The V and J ends lost 4 bases and 4 bases, in that order; junction bases with no gene match: 5. The CDR3 contains 16 residues. The CDR3 protein is CASSSGLAGMADTQYF. The CDR3 DNA reads TGTGCCAGCAGCTCGGGACTAGCGGGAATGGCAGATACGCAGTATTTT.

The V and J genes are TRBV4-1 and TRBJ2-7, with 9 bases lining up with TRBD2. V lost 2 bases and J lost 4; bases outside the gene matches: 12. This CDR3 comprises 17 residues. Germline CDR1 reads MGHRA; CDR2 reads YSYEKL. CDR3 sequence: CASSQPYSGSRKYEQYF. The CDR3 bases are TGCGCCAGCAGCCAACCTTATAGCGGGAGTAGAAAATACGAGCAGTACTTC.

The chain is built from TRBV6-6 and TRBJ2-7, with TRBD1 matching over 10 bases. CDR1 and CDR2 (germline): MNHNY, SVGAGI (reference sequence). After removal of 4 bases from V and 6 bases from J, the junction contained 6 bases not matched to a gene. This CDR3 has 14 residues. In DNA form, the CDR3 reads TGTGCCAGCAGTTGGGGGACAGGGGCTTCCGAGCAGTACTTC. It yields the protein CASSWGTGASEQYF.

This chain links TRBV6-5 with TRBJ1-4; the D is unclear. Trimming removed 7 bases at V and 5 bases at J, with 14 bases between. The CDR3 is 14 residues long. Germline V gene sequence: CDR1 MNHEY, CDR2 SVGAGI. CDR3 nucleotide sequence: TGTGCCAGCAAACACGGGGATAGCAATGAAAAACTGTTTTTT. Protein sequence: CASKHGDSNEKLFF.

This clone was seen just once. V and J are TRBV9 and TRBJ2-1; D call uncertain. The V gene lost 3 bases and the J gene lost 0 bases, with 16 bases spanning the gap. From germline, CDR1 is SGDLS and CDR2 YYNGEE. This CDR3 comprises 17 residues. This CDR3 is CASSARDIAFSYNEQFF. Written as DNA, the CDR3 is TGTGCCAGCAGCGCACGTGACATAGCCTTCTCCTACAATGAGCAGTTCTTC. Full variable domain (remainder filled in from reference TRBV9 and TRBJ2-1): DSGVTQTPKHLITATGQRVTLRCSPRSGDLSVYWYQQSLDQGLQFLIQYYNGEERAKGNILERFSAQQFPDLHSELNLSSLELGDSALYFCASSARDIAFSYNEQFFGPGTRLTVL.

V and J are TRBV14 and TRBJ2-1; 13 nucleotides align to TRBD2. CDR3 length: 16 residues. Germline trimming cut 4 bases from V and 9 bases from J; bases unmatched to any gene: 9. Germline lookup yields CDR1 SGHDN and CDR2 FVKESK. CDR3 protein: CASSRSGLAGRAEQFF. The CDR3 nucleotides read TGTGCCAGCAGCCGATCGGGACTAGCGGGACGGGCTGAGCAGTTCTTC.

The chain uses TRBV4-3 and TRBJ2-2; unclear D gene. The CDR3 loop spans 15 amino acids. The V end lost 1 base, the J end lost 7 bases, and 13 bases lay between the germline ends. CDR1 is LGHNA, CDR2 YSLEER, per germline. CDR3 nucleotides: TGCGCCAGCAGCCAAGTGACATACGCTGGCGGGGAGCTGTTTTTT. Amino acids: CASSQVTYAGGELFF.

The V and J genes are TRBV5-8 and TRBJ2-7; D is unclear. Germline V lookup: CDR1 SGHTS, CDR2 YDEGEE. CDR3 length equals 16 residues. Between the trimmed V and J ends, which lost 0 bases and 2 bases, there was a span of 15 bases. The CDR3 DNA is TGTGCCAGCAGCTTGGAGTTGCAGGCTGGGGCCTACGAGCAGTACTTC. This gives the protein CASSLELQAGAYEQYF.